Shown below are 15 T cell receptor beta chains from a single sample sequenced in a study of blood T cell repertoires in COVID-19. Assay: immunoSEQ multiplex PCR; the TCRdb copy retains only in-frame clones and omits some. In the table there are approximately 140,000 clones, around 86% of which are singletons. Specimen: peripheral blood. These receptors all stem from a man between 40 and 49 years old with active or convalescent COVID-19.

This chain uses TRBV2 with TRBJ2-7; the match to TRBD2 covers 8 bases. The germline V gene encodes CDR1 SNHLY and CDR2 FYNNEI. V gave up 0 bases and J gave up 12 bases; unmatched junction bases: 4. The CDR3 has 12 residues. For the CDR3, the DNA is TGTGCCAGCAGTGAAGCCCGGGGGGGCCCGTACTTC. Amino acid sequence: CASSEARGGPYF.

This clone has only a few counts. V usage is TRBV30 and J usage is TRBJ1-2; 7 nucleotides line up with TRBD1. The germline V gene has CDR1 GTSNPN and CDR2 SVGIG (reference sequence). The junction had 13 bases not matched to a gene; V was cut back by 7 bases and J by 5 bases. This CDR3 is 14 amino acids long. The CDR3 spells CALNIGTETYGYTF. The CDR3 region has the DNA TGTGCCTTGAACATCGGGACAGAGACTTATGGCTACACCTTC.

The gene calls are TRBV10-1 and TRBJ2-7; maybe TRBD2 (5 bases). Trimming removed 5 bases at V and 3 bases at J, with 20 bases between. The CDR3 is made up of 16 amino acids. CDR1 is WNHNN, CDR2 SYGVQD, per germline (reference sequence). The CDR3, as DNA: TGCGCCAGCAGTTCAGGACTCCGGGGTCGGGGCTACGAGCAGTACTTC. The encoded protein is CASSSGLRGRGYEQYF.

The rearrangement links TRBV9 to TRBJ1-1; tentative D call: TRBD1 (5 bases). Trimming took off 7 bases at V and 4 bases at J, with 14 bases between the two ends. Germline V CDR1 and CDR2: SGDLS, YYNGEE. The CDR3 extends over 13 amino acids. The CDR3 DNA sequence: TGTGCCAGCTCTACCGGGGGGATCACTGAAGCTTTCTTT. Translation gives CASSTGGITEAFF.

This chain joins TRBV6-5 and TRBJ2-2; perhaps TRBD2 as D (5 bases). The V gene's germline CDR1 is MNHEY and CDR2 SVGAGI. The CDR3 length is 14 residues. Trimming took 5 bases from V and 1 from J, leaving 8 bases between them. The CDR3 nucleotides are TGTGCCAGCAGTACGGGGATGAACACCGGGGAGCTGTTTTTT. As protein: CASSTGMNTGELFF.

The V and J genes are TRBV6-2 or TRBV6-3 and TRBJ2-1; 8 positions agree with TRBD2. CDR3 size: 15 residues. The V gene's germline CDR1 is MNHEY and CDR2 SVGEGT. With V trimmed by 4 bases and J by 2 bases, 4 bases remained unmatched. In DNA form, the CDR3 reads TGTGCCAGCAGTTCCAAGCGGGGGACCTACAATGAGCAGTTCTTC. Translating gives CASSSKRGTYNEQFF.

The CDR3 loop is CASSPSRDYNEQFF. Here the CDR3 DNA reads TGTGCCAGCAGCCCCAGCCGGGACTACAATGAGCAGTTCTTC. This chain connects TRBV11-2 to TRBJ2-1; tentative D call: TRBD2 (5 bases). This CDR3 has 14 amino acids. Germline CDR1 reads SGHAT; CDR2 reads FQNNGV. V dropped 5 bases and J dropped 3 bases, with 11 bases sitting between them.

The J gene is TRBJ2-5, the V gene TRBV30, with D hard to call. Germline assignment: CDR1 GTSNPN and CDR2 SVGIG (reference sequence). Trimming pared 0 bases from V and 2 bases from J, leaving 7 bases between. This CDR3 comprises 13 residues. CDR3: CAWSVDTQETQYF. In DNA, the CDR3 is TGTGCCTGGAGTGTCGACACGCAAGAGACCCAGTACTTC.

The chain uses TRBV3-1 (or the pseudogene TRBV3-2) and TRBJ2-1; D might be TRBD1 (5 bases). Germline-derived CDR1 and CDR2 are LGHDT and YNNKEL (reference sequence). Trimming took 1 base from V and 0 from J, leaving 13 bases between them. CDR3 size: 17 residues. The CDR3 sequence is CASSQVGLRGSYNEQFF. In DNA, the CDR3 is TGTGCCAGCAGCCAAGTGGGTCTAAGGGGCTCCTACAATGAGCAGTTCTTC.

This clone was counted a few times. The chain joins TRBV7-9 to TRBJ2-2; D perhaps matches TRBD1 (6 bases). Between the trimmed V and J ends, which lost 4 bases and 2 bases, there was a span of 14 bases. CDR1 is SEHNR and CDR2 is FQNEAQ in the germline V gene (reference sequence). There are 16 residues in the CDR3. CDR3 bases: TGTGCCAGCAGCTCCCCAGGGGCCCTAAACACCGGGGAGCTGTTTTTT. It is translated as CASSSPGALNTGELFF.

CDR3 sequence: CASKVQETYGYTF. The CDR3 DNA follows: TGTGCCAGCAAAGTTCAGGAAACCTATGGCTACACCTTC. The genes are TRBV2 and TRBJ1-2; D ambiguous. CDR3 length: 13 amino acids. The ends were cut back, 7 bases at V and 4 bases at J, with 13 bases in the middle. Germline V gene data show CDR1 as SNHLY and CDR2 as FYNNEI.

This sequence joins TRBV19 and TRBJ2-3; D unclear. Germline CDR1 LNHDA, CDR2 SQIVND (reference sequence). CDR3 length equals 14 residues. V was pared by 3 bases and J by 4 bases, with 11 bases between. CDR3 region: CASSMRLLSDTQYF. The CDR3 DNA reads TGTGCCAGTAGTATGAGACTTCTGTCAGATACGCAGTATTTT.

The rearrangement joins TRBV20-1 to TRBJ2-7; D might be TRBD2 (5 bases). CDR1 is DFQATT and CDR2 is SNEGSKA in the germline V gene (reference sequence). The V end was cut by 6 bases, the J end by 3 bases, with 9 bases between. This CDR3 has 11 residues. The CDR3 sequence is CSAGRGYEQYF. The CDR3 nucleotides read TGCAGTGCCGGACGGGGCTACGAGCAGTACTTC.

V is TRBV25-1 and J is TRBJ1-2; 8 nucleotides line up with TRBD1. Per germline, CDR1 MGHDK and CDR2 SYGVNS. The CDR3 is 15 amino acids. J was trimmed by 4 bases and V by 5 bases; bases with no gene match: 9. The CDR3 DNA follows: TGTGCCAGCAGTTCCCGGACAGGGCCACTCTATGGCTACACCTTC. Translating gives CASSSRTGPLYGYTF.

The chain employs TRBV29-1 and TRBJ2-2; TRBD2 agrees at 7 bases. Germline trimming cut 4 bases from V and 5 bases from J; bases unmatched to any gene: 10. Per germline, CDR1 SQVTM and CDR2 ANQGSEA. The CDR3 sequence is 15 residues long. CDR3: CSVVLLAAVTGELFF. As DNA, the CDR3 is TGCAGCGTTGTTCTGCTAGCGGCCGTGACCGGGGAGCTGTTTTTT.